This TCR beta chain appears in the sequencing data of a study of cytomegalovirus exposure and HLA in healthy donors. As for the study in general: One earlier analysis, a look at approximately 180 million T cells, found almost 120 million unique TCR beta sequences.

Remarks on this clone: The antigen remains unidentified.

The PCR used 60 Vbeta and 13 Jbeta primers. Libraries were prepared by immunoSEQ multiplex PCR; TCRdb keeps only in-frame clonotypes and omits some of them. The sample lists over 100,000 clones, around four fifths occurring once. Points from the study as a whole: Trimming of TCR beta V- and J-genes showed a link, identified in a later analysis, to a missense DCLRE1C variant. Information on immune exposure was restricted to one variable (CMV serostatus).

The TCR was taken from a woman in her forties or fifties in good health and CMV-seropositive. Sequenced input: PBMCs.

The CDR3 here is CASSPGQGSGNTIYF. The CDR3 coding sequence is TGTGCCAGCTCACCCGGACAGGGATCTGGAAACACCATATATTTT. The chain joins TRBV18 to TRBJ1-3; 8 bases map to TRBD1. With V trimmed by 3 bases and J by 1 base, 2 bases remained unmatched. Germline V lookup: CDR1 KGHSH, CDR2 LQKENI. The CDR3 has 15 amino acids.